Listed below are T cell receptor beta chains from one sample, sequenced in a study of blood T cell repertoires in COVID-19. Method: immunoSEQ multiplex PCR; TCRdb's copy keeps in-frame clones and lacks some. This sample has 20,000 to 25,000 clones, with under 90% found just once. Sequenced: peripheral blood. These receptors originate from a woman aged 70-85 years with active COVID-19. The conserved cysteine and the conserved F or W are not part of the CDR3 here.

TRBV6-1	ASSEYLEQY
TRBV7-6	ASSLEGESYNEQF
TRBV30	AWMPIDRGDGNTIY
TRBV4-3	ASSPGLAGDHNEQF
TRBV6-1	ASSDNGYEQY
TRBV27	ASSRDTQRETQY
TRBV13	ASSPSGTFIREQY
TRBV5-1	ASSPTRTGANVLT
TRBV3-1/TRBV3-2	ASSQARAGELF
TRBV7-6	ASSSEGPYSNQPQH
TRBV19	ASSIQGPQPQH
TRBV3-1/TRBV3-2	ASSQDLTAGTQY
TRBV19	ASSPLGLAGDDTQY
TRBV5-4	ASSRVGRGNQETQY
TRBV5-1	ASSFQGGITDTQY
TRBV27	ASSSPDSYGYT
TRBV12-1	ASLPGNQETQY
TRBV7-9	ASSLQGQGASETQY
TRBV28	ASSDDRNQPQH
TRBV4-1	ASSPEGSGGSYEQY
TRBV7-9	ASSFPGQGSPLH
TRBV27	ASSLRLLKLRDRESGELF
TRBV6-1	ASSEWGTFLGTQY
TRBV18	ASSPGHLSNTGELF
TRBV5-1	ASSGTGRREKLF
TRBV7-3	ASSPQGATDTQY
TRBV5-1	ASSFTGTGVNGYT
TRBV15	ATSSPTGSETQY
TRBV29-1	SVGQGRETQY
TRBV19	ASSSRTETQGYAIY
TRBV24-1	ATSDPPGGAGYNEQF
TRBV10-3	AIRTDRERDEQF
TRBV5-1	ASSTDMVYGYT
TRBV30	AWSQNRVDGYT
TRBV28	ASSSGAGQPQH
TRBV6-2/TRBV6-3	ASSYLQVPNTEAF
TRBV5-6	ASSLFGTRGPVEQF
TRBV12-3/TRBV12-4	ASSFGQGGGYT